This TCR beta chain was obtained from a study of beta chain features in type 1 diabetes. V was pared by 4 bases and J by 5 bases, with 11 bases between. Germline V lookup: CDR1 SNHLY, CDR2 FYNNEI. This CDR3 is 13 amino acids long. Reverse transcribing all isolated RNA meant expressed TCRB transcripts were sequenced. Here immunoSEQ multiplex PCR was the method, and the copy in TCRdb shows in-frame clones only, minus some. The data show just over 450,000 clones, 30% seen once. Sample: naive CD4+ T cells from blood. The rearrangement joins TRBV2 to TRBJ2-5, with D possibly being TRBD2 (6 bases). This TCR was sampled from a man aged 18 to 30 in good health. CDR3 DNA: TGTGCCAGCAGTGTTTGGGAGGTGGAGACCCAGTACTTC. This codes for CASSVWEVETQYF.